A single sample is the source of the 30 T cell receptor beta chains below, sequenced in a study of PD-1 blockade in classical Hodgkin lymphoma. Profiling relied on immunoSEQ multiplex PCR, and the TCRdb table lists in-frame clones only, not all of them. The table records over 25,000 clones, 65% to 80% of them present only once. As to time point: cycle 4 day 1 (C4D1), after less than seven weeks of nivolumab. Every one of the patients relapsed after autologous stem cell transplantation (brentuximab vedotin exposure was variable). The sequences come from peripheral blood mononuclear cells (PBMCs), collected before the fourth cycle of nivolumab. The receptors originated from a human donor with classical Hodgkin lymphoma.

The chain employs TRBV9 and TRBJ2-7; TRBD1 is a possible D gene (6 bases). The CDR3 loop spans 15 amino acids. V shed 4 bases and J shed 2 bases, with 16 bases lying between them. In germline, CDR1 is SGDLS, CDR2 YYNGEE. Here the CDR3 reads CASSPRPGETYEQYF. DNA of the CDR3: TGTGCCAGCAGCCCCCGTCCAGGGGAGACCTACGAGCAGTACTTC.

The chain links TRBV10-3 to TRBJ2-7; D gene ambiguous. Between the trimmed V and J ends, which lost 3 bases and 1 base, there was a span of 10 bases. The CDR3 consists of 14 residues. Germline CDR1 reads ENHRY; CDR2 reads SYGVKD. The CDR3 sequence: CAISETYSSYEQYF. The CDR3 DNA follows: TGTGCCATCAGTGAAACTTACTCTTCCTACGAGCAGTACTTC.

The rearrangement uses TRBV30 and TRBJ2-1, with 7 bases matching TRBD2. The junction had 15 bases not matched to a gene; V was cut back by 8 bases and J by 2 bases. The CDR3 runs 16 residues. Germline values: CDR1 GTSNPN, CDR2 SVGIG (reference sequence). In nucleotides, the CDR3 is TGTGCCGGAGTGAATAGCGGGTCCTACACCTACAATGAGCAGTTCTTC. Protein product: CAGVNSGSYTYNEQFF.

Worth noting for this clone: The identical CDR3 is also encoded by other nucleotide sequences in the sample. V usage is TRBV20-1 and J usage is TRBJ2-3; D is unresolved. Germline V CDR1 and CDR2: DFQATT, SNEGSKA (reference sequence). V lost 5 bases and J 5 bases, leaving 5 bases between the germline ends. The CDR3 extends over 10 amino acids. The CDR3 DNA sequence: TGCAGTGCTCCCTTAGATACGCAGTATTTT. The encoded protein is CSAPLDTQYF.

The chain couples TRBV10-2 to TRBJ2-2, with 8 nucleotides matching TRBD2. This CDR3 is built from 16 residues. The germline V gene encodes CDR1 WSHSY and CDR2 SAAADI. Trimming took 5 bases from V and 3 from J; bases not matched to a gene: 8. Here the CDR3 DNA reads TGCGCCAGCAGTCTGGGACTAGAGAGGGACACCGGGGAGCTGTTTTTT. Its protein product is CASSLGLERDTGELFF.

The chain is built from TRBV7-9 and TRBJ1-6; the match to TRBD1 covers 7 bases. The germline CDR1 and CDR2 sequences are SEHNR and FQNEAQ (reference sequence). The V and J ends lost 8 bases and 0 bases, in that order; junction bases with no gene match: 4. This CDR3 contains 15 residues. CDR3 in DNA: TGTGCCAGCCAGGGGGGAAGCTCCTATAATTCACCCCTCCACTTT. Its translation: CASQGGSSYNSPLHF.

The chain employs TRBV27 and TRBJ2-3, with 10 positions matching TRBD2. Trimming cost V 5 bases and J 1 base; bases outside gene matches: 12. Germline loops: CDR1 MNHEY, CDR2 SMNVEV (reference sequence). This CDR3 region has 18 residues. CDR3 DNA: TGTGCCAGCAGTCCGTCATCTAGCGGGAGTAGGGGCACAGATACGCAGTATTTT. This codes for CASSPSSSGSRGTDTQYF.

The J gene is TRBJ2-5, the V gene TRBV6-5, with D hard to call. Germline CDR1 reads MNHEY; CDR2 reads SVGAGI. This CDR3 is 12 amino acids long. The V end lost 7 bases, the J end lost 6 bases, and 12 bases lay between the germline ends. The CDR3 DNA reads TGTGCCAGCATGTCCCGCAGCAAGACCCAGTACTTC. Amino acids: CASMSRSKTQYF.

This clone has only a few counts. The V call is TRBV18, the J call TRBJ2-3, with D maybe TRBD1 (6 bases). V was cut by 8 bases and J by 5 bases, with 23 bases left in between. CDR3 length: 16 residues. Germline V gene sequence: CDR1 KGHSH, CDR2 LQKENI. The CDR3 sequence is CASQPPEKQGGDTQYF. The CDR3 nucleotides read TGTGCCAGCCAGCCCCCCGAGAAACAGGGTGGAGATACGCAGTATTTT.

This clone was counted a single time. The chain has TRBV7-3 and TRBJ2-7; TRBD2 is a possible D gene (6 bases). In germline, CDR1 is SGHTA, CDR2 FQGTGA. V dropped 0 bases and J dropped 2 bases, with 14 bases sitting between them. CDR3 length: 16 residues. The CDR3 region has the DNA TGTGCCAGCAGCTTAACGACCCTCGGGGGACCCTACGAGCAGTACTTC. Its translation: CASSLTTLGGPYEQYF.

The V and J genes are TRBV9 and TRBJ1-3; the D gene is possibly TRBD1 (5 bases). Germline assignment: CDR1 SGDLS and CDR2 YYNGEE. With 3 bases removed from V and 4 bases from J, the gap between germline ends came to 17 bases. This CDR3 comprises 16 residues. The CDR3 bases are TGTGCCAGCAGCGCGCAGTCTCCGGGACTAGGAAACACCATATATTTT. The encoded protein is CASSAQSPGLGNTIYF.

This clone was seen a few times. The rearrangement links TRBV5-6 to TRBJ2-1, with D possibly being TRBD2 (6 bases). Germline values: CDR1 SGHDT, CDR2 YYEEEE. Deletions cut 0 bases from V and 8 bases from J, with 15 bases between. CDR3 length: 15 residues. CDR3: CASSLDSGIGDEQFF. The CDR3 coding sequence is TGTGCCAGCAGCTTGGATAGCGGCATTGGGGATGAGCAGTTCTTC.

The chain employs TRBV28 and TRBJ2-7; the D call may be TRBD1 or TRBD2 (6 bases each). The CDR3 totals 16 residues. Germline V lookup: CDR1 MDHEN, CDR2 SYDVKM. Trimming removed 3 bases from V and 0 bases from J, with 15 bases in between. The CDR3 bases are TGTGCCAGCAGTTTTCTCCCGGGGGCGGCCTCCTACGAGCAGTACTTC. It specifies CASSFLPGAASYEQYF.

The J gene is TRBJ2-7, the V gene TRBV10-3; D is perhaps TRBD1 (5 bases). With 2 bases removed from V and 4 bases from J, the gap between germline ends came to 12 bases. The CDR3 extends over 14 amino acids. CDR1 ENHRY and CDR2 SYGVKD come from the germline V gene. The CDR3 coding sequence is TGTGCCATCAGTGAGCCACAGGAACGGTACGAGCAGTACTTC. It is translated as CAISEPQERYEQYF.

In this sample, this clone turned up a few times. J is TRBJ2-1 and V is TRBV27; 9 bases align to TRBD2. V lost 5 bases to trimming and J lost 13 bases; unmatched junction nucleotides: 12. The CDR3 sequence is 14 residues long. Germline V lookup: CDR1 MNHEY, CDR2 SMNVEV (reference sequence). The CDR3: CASSDHVAGDVQFF. The CDR3 DNA follows: TGTGCCAGCAGTGACCACGTAGCGGGAGATGTTCAGTTCTTC.

This clone was recorded a few times. This sequence joins TRBV7-9 and TRBJ1-2; D gene unclear. Germline V gives CDR1 SEHNR, CDR2 FQNEAQ (reference sequence). Trimming left V 5 bases short and J 6 bases short, with 13 bases between. There are 13 residues in the CDR3. CDR3 sequence reads: CASSPASYDGYTF. Here the CDR3 DNA reads TGTGCCAGCAGCCCTGCCTCGTACGATGGCTACACCTTC.

This chain connects TRBV2 to TRBJ2-7; 7 nucleotides line up with TRBD1. V gave up 8 bases and J gave up 0 bases; unmatched junction bases: 7. The CDR3 totals 14 residues. In germline, CDR1 is SNHLY, CDR2 FYNNEI. The CDR3 region has the DNA TGTGCCAGCCGGGGACAGTCGGCCTCCTACGAGCAGTACTTC. Translated: CASRGQSASYEQYF.

The rearrangement links TRBV9 to TRBJ2-2, with D unresolved. This CDR3 spans 16 amino acids. Germline V gene lookup returns CDR1 SGDLS and CDR2 YYNGEE. Trimming took 0 bases from V and 1 from J, leaving 10 bases between them. The CDR3 region is CASSVGTHLNTGELFF. The CDR3 bases are TGTGCCAGCAGCGTAGGGACCCACCTGAACACCGGGGAGCTGTTTTTT. Based on the CDR3 plus reference TRBV9 and TRBJ2-2, the full variable domain is DSGVTQTPKHLITATGQRVTLRCSPRSGDLSVYWYQQSLDQGLQFLIQYYNGEERAKGNILERFSAQQFPDLHSELNLSSLELGDSALYFCASSVGTHLNTGELFFGEGSRLTVL.

The V gene is TRBV2, the J gene TRBJ1-5; D might be TRBD1 (6 bases). This CDR3 comprises 14 residues. V was pared by 10 bases and J by 1 base, with 14 bases between. The V gene's germline CDR1 is SNHLY and CDR2 FYNNEI. The CDR3 DNA follows: TGTGCCACCGAAAAAAGGGGGAGCAATCAGCCCCAGCATTTT. Translated, it gives CATEKRGSNQPQHF.

The chain is built from TRBV30 and TRBJ2-4; D perhaps matches TRBD1 (5 bases). The CDR3 totals 14 residues. The germline gives CDR1 GTSNPN, CDR2 SVGIG (reference sequence). The V and J ends lost 4 bases and 4 bases respectively, with 14 bases between them. DNA of the CDR3: TGTGCCTGGAACGGACACCGAGGAAAAAACATTCAGTACTTC. This sequence encodes CAWNGHRGKNIQYF. Complete variable domain (other parts from reference TRBV30 and TRBJ2-4): SQTIHQWPATLVQPVGSPLSLECTVEGTSNPNLYWYRQAAGRGLQLLFYSVGIGQISSEVPQNLSASRPQDRQFILSSKKLLLSDSGFYLCAWNGHRGKNIQYFGAGTRLSVL.

The genes are TRBV11-2 and TRBJ2-1, with no clear D. V dropped 5 bases and J dropped 2 bases, with 4 bases sitting between them. Germline CDR1 SGHAT, CDR2 FQNNGV. The CDR3 totals 12 residues. The CDR3 reads CASSLAYNEQFF. For the CDR3, the DNA is TGTGCCAGCAGCCTAGCCTACAATGAGCAGTTCTTC.

V is TRBV9 and J is TRBJ2-6, with 10 bases fitting TRBD2. CDR3 length: 17 amino acids. The germline V gene encodes CDR1 SGDLS and CDR2 YYNGEE. The ends lost 0 bases at V and 4 bases at J; junction bases unmatched: 4. In DNA, the CDR3 is TGTGCCAGCAGCGTAGATATAGCGGGAGGAGGGGCCAACGTCCTGACTTTC. Amino acids: CASSVDIAGGGANVLTF.

This clone was detected only a few times. The gene calls are TRBV6-6 and TRBJ1-5; D might be TRBD1 (5 bases). This CDR3 is built from 15 residues. In germline, CDR1 is MNHNY, CDR2 SVGAGI (reference sequence). Trimming took 8 bases from V and 2 from J, leaving 16 bases between them. Written as DNA, the CDR3 is TGTGCCAGCGGTACATTAACAGGTCGCAATCAGCCCCAGCATTTT. It is translated as CASGTLTGRNQPQHF.

This clone was observed a handful of times. CDR3: CASSADRGFAEQYF. For the CDR3, the DNA is TGTGCCAGCAGCGCGGACAGGGGTTTCGCCGAGCAGTACTTC. The V gene is TRBV9, the J gene TRBJ2-7, with 9 bases lining up with TRBD1. The junction had 7 bases not matched to a gene; V was cut back by 3 bases and J by 6 bases. There are 14 residues in the CDR3. CDR1 is SGDLS, CDR2 YYNGEE, per germline. Using reference TRBV9 and TRBJ2-7 for the parts outside the CDR3, the full variable domain is DSGVTQTPKHLITATGQRVTLRCSPRSGDLSVYWYQQSLDQGLQFLIQYYNGEERAKGNILERFSAQQFPDLHSELNLSSLELGDSALYFCASSADRGFAEQYFGPGTRLTVT.

V and J are TRBV9 and TRBJ2-5; 11 positions agree with TRBD1. V shed 5 bases, J shed 2 bases, and the junction held 14 bases outside the gene matches. The CDR3 length is 18 residues. From germline, CDR1 is SGDLS and CDR2 YYNGEE. The CDR3 here is CASSRTGGLPVMQETQYF. CDR3 bases: TGTGCCAGCAGTCGGACAGGGGGCCTGCCCGTAATGCAAGAGACCCAGTACTTC. Complete variable domain (other parts from reference TRBV9 and TRBJ2-5): DSGVTQTPKHLITATGQRVTLRCSPRSGDLSVYWYQQSLDQGLQFLIQYYNGEERAKGNILERFSAQQFPDLHSELNLSSLELGDSALYFCASSRTGGLPVMQETQYFGPGTRLLVL.

This chain uses TRBV2 with TRBJ2-5; TRBD2 is a possible D gene (7 bases). CDR1 is SNHLY and CDR2 is FYNNEI in the germline V gene. Trimming cost V 6 bases and J 5 bases, with 13 bases left between them. The CDR3 spans 13 residues. The CDR3 spells CASSGGRAETQYF. The CDR3 nucleotides are TGTGCCAGCAGCGGGGGGCGCGCCGAGACCCAGTACTTC.

This chain connects TRBV19 to TRBJ2-7; TRBD1 is a possible D gene (6 bases). The germline V gene encodes CDR1 LNHDA and CDR2 SQIVND (reference sequence). Trimming took off 7 bases at V and 2 bases at J, with 15 bases between the two ends. The CDR3 contains 14 residues. CDR3 protein: CASTNTGTPYEQYF. The CDR3 nucleotides read TGTGCCAGTACCAATACCGGGACACCCTACGAGCAGTACTTC.

The rearrangement uses TRBV9 and TRBJ1-4; 11 bases line up with TRBD1. In germline, CDR1 is SGDLS, CDR2 YYNGEE. The CDR3 extends over 14 amino acids. The ends lost 3 bases at V and 10 bases at J; junction bases unmatched: 5. The CDR3 region is CASSADRGLGKLFF. For the CDR3, the DNA is TGTGCCAGCAGCGCGGACAGGGGGCTTGGAAAACTGTTTTTT.

The rearrangement joins TRBV15 to TRBJ2-1, with a possible D match to TRBD2 (6 bases). Trimming pared 1 base from V and 5 bases from J, leaving 18 bases between. CDR1 is LNHNV, CDR2 YYDKDF, per germline (reference sequence). This CDR3 spans 17 amino acids. This CDR3 is CATSRVLLATANNEQFF. CDR3 nucleotides: TGTGCCACCAGCAGAGTCCTTCTAGCGACCGCCAACAATGAGCAGTTCTTC. The full variable domain, completed using reference TRBV15 and TRBJ2-1, is DAMVIQNPRYQVTQFGKPVTLSCSQTLNHNVMYWYQQKSSQAPKLLFHYYDKDFNNEADTPDNFQSRRPNTSFCFLDIRSPGLGDTAMYLCATSRVLLATANNEQFFGPGTRLTVL.

Note on this clone: Other nucleotide sequences from this sample produce the same CDR3. The chain carries TRBV9 and TRBJ2-7, with 8 nucleotides matching TRBD2. Germline CDR1 and CDR2: SGDLS and YYNGEE. The trim removed 0 bases at V and 4 bases at J, leaving 3 bases unmatched. This CDR3 is built from 14 residues. The CDR3 spells CASSVGGLGYEQYF. CDR3 bases: TGTGCCAGCAGCGTAGGGGGACTAGGTTACGAGCAGTACTTC. The full variable domain, its missing parts supplied by reference TRBV9 and TRBJ2-7, is DSGVTQTPKHLITATGQRVTLRCSPRSGDLSVYWYQQSLDQGLQFLIQYYNGEERAKGNILERFSAQQFPDLHSELNLSSLELGDSALYFCASSVGGLGYEQYFGPGTRLTVT.